This T cell receptor (beta chain) was captured by sequencing in a study of T cell repertoires in cytomegalovirus infection. Study as a whole: A matching HLA type, together with CMV infection, was signaled by public TCR beta signatures.

Via MiXCR, TCRdb re-called the reads, giving one row per CDR3 protein. The table has approximately 300,000 distinct CDR3 sequences, 20% to 25% seen once. This clonotype was seen only once. Its antigen is unidentified. Specimen: cultured PBMCs, collected from culture after CMV antigen stimulation. This clonotype originated in a human donor in good health (CMV status not recorded). Some clones in this sample may be carry-over from other donors' samples.

CDR3: CATSDPTGEDTGELFF. DNA of the CDR3: TGTGCCACCAGTGACCCTACAGGGGAGGACACCGGGGAGCTGTTTTTT. The chain couples TRBV24-1 to TRBJ2-2; tentative D call: TRBD1 (7 bases). Trimming cost V 4 bases and J 3 bases, with 14 bases left between them. This CDR3 comprises 16 residues. Germline V gene sequence: CDR1 KGHDR, CDR2 SFDVKD.